The rows below give T cell receptor beta chains drawn from one sample of a study of T-cell memory formation after mild COVID-19. TCRdb analysed the 5' RACE reads with MiXCR anew, one entry per CDR3 protein. Here the sample spans around 320,000 distinct CDR3 sequences, around 27% being singletons. The sequenced sample was PBMCs or a T cell subset sorted from them (not recorded which). The origin of the receptors is an adult woman who had mild COVID-19 (a few samples of this study predate the infection). Cell type and time point are not known. The CDR3 runs from the conserved cysteine through the conserved F or W. D genes are given only for firm matches. Size is stated for part of the rows, as once, few or many counts, or as a class when the clone is expanded.

TRBV14	NA	TRBJ2-7	13	few	TGTGCCAGCAGCCAAAAGGGGGCCTACGAGCAGTACTTC	CASSQKGAYEQYF
TRBV4-2	NA	TRBJ1-2	16	NA	TGTGCCAGCAGCCAAGATGGGACTGATGCTAGCTATGGCTACACCTTC	CASSQDGTDASYGYTF
TRBV20-1	NA	TRBJ2-5	14	NA	TGCAGTGCTAGTCTGGGGCAGGCGGGGGAGACCCAGTACTTC	CSASLGQAGETQYF
TRBV12-3/TRBV12-4	TRBD2	TRBJ2-7	14	NA	TGTGCCAGCAACCCTAGCGGGCCTTCCTACGAGCAGTACTTC	CASNPSGPSYEQYF
TRBV2	TRBD2	TRBJ2-5	16	NA	TGTGCCAGCAGTCGACTAGCGGGGGGCATCCAAGAGACCCAGTACTTC	CASSRLAGGIQETQYF
TRBV9	NA	TRBJ2-3	15	NA	TGTGCCAGCAGCTCCTGGGACCGGGAAATGGATACGCAGTATTTT	CASSSWDREMDTQYF
TRBV6-6	TRBD2	TRBJ2-7	14	NA	TGTGCCAGCAGTCGACTAGCGGAGGACTACGAGCAGTACTTC	CASSRLAEDYEQYF
TRBV4-2	TRBD2	TRBJ2-1	15	NA	TGTGCCAGCAGTCTACCGGGACTAGCGACTAATGAGCAGTTCTTC	CASSLPGLATNEQFF
TRBV5-8	NA	TRBJ1-5	15	NA	TGTGCCAGCAGTTTCGGACAGATTAGCAATCAGCCCCAGCATTTT	CASSFGQISNQPQHF
TRBV15	TRBD2	TRBJ2-5	15	few	TGTGCCACCAGCGGGACTAGCGGAACCCAAGAGACCCAGTACTTC	CATSGTSGTQETQYF
TRBV29-1	NA	TRBJ2-7	10	NA	TGCAGCGTTGGGGGGAACGAGCAGTACTTC	CSVGGNEQYF
TRBV7-9	TRBD2	TRBJ2-3	17	NA	TGTGCCAGCAGTCCGGCCAATCTAGCGGGAGGCACAGATACGCAGTATTTT	CASSPANLAGGTDTQYF
TRBV20-1	NA	TRBJ1-1	12	few	TGCAGTGCTAGAAGACAGGTTGCTGAAGCTTTCTTT	CSARRQVAEAFF
TRBV4-3	TRBD2	TRBJ2-7	15	NA	TGCGCCAGCAGCCTCTCCGGGGGGGGACTCTACGAGCAGTACTTC	CASSLSGGGLYEQYF
TRBV12-3/TRBV12-4	NA	TRBJ1-5	14	NA	TGTGCCAGCAGTCCAACAGGGAGCAATCAGCCCCAGCATTTT	CASSPTGSNQPQHF
TRBV12-3/TRBV12-4	TRBD2	TRBJ2-1	15	few	TGTGCCAGCAGGAGGAGCGGGAGTACCTACAATGAGCAGTTCTTC	CASRRSGSTYNEQFF
TRBV11-2	TRBD2	TRBJ2-1	14	NA	TGTGCCAGCAGCTCGTGGACTAGCTTGGATGAGCAGTTCTTC	CASSSWTSLDEQFF
TRBV5-5	TRBD2	TRBJ2-7	15	NA	TGTGCCAGCAGCTTGAGCGGGGGCCACTCCTACGAGCAGTACTTC	CASSLSGGHSYEQYF
TRBV20-1	NA	TRBJ2-7	14	NA	TGCAGTGCTAGAGATCAGGGGACCTCCTACGAGCAGTACTTC	CSARDQGTSYEQYF
TRBV7-9	NA	TRBJ2-1	15	few	TGTGCCAGCAGCTTAGTTGGGAGGTCCTACAATGAGCAGTTCTTC	CASSLVGRSYNEQFF
TRBV12-3/TRBV12-4	NA	TRBJ2-7	12	few	TGTGCCAGCAGCACGAGCTCCTACGAGCAGTACTTC	CASSTSSYEQYF
TRBV9	NA	TRBJ1-3	14	NA	TGTGCCAGCAGCGTAGATCGAACTGGAAACACCATATATTTT	CASSVDRTGNTIYF
TRBV5-5	TRBD2	TRBJ2-5	17	NA	TGTGCCAGCAGCTTGGACCCTAGCGGGGGGCTCCAAGAGACCCAGTACTTC	CASSLDPSGGLQETQYF
TRBV5-6	NA	TRBJ2-5	11	NA	TGTGCCAGCAGCTTTGGGGGTGACCAGTACTTC	CASSFGGDQYF
TRBV3-1	TRBD1	TRBJ2-5	17	few	TGTGCCAGCAGCCAAGGTTCGTCAGGACAGGGCCAAGAGACCCAGTACTTC	CASSQGSSGQGQETQYF
TRBV5-1	NA	TRBJ2-7	15	many	TGCGCCAGCAGCTTGGCCTCGGACCCTGCCTACGAGCAGTACTTC	CASSLASDPAYEQYF
TRBV7-2	NA	TRBJ2-7	14	NA	TGTGCCAGCAGCTTCTATCGTCCGAAAGCTGAGCAGTACTTC	CASSFYRPKAEQYF
TRBV10-3	NA	TRBJ1-1	14	NA	TGTGCCATCAGTGAATCGGACACGAACACTGAAGCTTTCTTT	CAISESDTNTEAFF
TRBV6-5	NA	TRBJ1-1	17	few	TGTGCCAGCAGAACCGCGGGGGAGGGAGAGATGAACACTGAAGCTTTCTTT	CASRTAGEGEMNTEAFF
TRBV20-1	NA	TRBJ1-2	13	NA	TGCAGTGCTAGGATAGGGACTCTCTATGGCTACACCTTC	CSARIGTLYGYTF
TRBV5-1	NA	TRBJ1-1	12	few	TGCGCCAGCAGCTGGGGGGAGACTGAAGCTTTCTTT	CASSWGETEAFF
TRBV4-2	NA	TRBJ2-5	18	few	TGTGCCAGCAGCCAAGAAAGCGTAGCGGATCTACGGTGGGAGACCCAGTACTTC	CASSQESVADLRWETQYF
TRBV7-2	NA	TRBJ1-2	14	many	TGTGCCAGCAGCTTAGACCCCCAGCAGGGCGGCTACACCTTC	CASSLDPQQGGYTF
TRBV7-9	TRBD1	TRBJ1-2	14	NA	TGTGCCAGCATCACCTCATGGGACAGAGAGGGCTACACCTTC	CASITSWDREGYTF
TRBV6-5	TRBD1	TRBJ2-1	15	NA	TGTGCCAGCAGTGCACAGGGACAGGGATACAATGAGCAGTTCTTC	CASSAQGQGYNEQFF
TRBV2	NA	TRBJ2-1	15	few	TGTGCCAGCAGTGGAACCTTAGCTTCCTACAATGAGCAGTTCTTC	CASSGTLASYNEQFF
TRBV9	NA	TRBJ2-7	14	NA	TGTGCCAGCAGCGTAGGGGTCAGTGCCTACGAGCAGTACTTC	CASSVGVSAYEQYF